This T cell receptor (beta chain) was captured in a study of T-cell memory formation after mild COVID-19. Using constant-segment primers, 5'RACE produced TCR alpha and TCR beta cDNA libraries carrying sample barcodes and UMIs. TCRdb reprocessed the 5' RACE reads with MiXCR, giving one entry per CDR3 protein. This sample has about 340,000 distinct CDR3 sequences, with roughly 19% found just once. Germline V lookup: CDR1 KGHSH, CDR2 LQKENI. Trimming stripped 1 base from V and 4 bases from J, with 13 bases between. The CDR3 contains 15 residues. The chain is built from TRBV18 and TRBJ2-5, with D perhaps assigned TRBD1 or TRBD2 (5 bases each). What was sequenced was PBMCs or a T cell subset sorted from them (not recorded which). The clonotype was recovered from a young man who had mild COVID-19 (a few samples of this study predate the infection). Cell type and time point are not known. This CDR3 is CASSPRMGVGETQYF. In DNA, the CDR3 is TGTGCCAGCTCACCACGCATGGGGGTAGGAGAGACCCAGTACTTC.